This T cell receptor beta chain was retrieved from a study of blood T cell repertoires in COVID-19. In the study overall: Sample material is recorded as cDNA or gDNA derived from T cells, B-cell-depleted T cells, or PBMCs.

Trimming pared 5 bases from V and 1 base from J, leaving 18 bases between. The CDR3 consists of 16 residues. Germline CDR1 and CDR2: SGHRS and YFSETQ. Measured with immunoSEQ multiplex PCR; TCRdb has only the in-frame clones, and not every one. The profile shows 90,000 to 150,000 clones, 85% of them singletons. This sequence originates from a man aged 60 to 69 with acute or convalescent COVID-19. The J gene is TRBJ2-5, the V gene TRBV5-1; the D gene is possibly TRBD2 (5 bases). Sequencing was performed on peripheral blood. Here the CDR3 DNA reads TGCGCCAGCAGTCTCGCGGGCACTAATGGCCAAGAGACCCAGTACTTC. Its translation: CASSLAGTNGQETQYF. Full variable domain (missing parts from reference TRBV5-1 and TRBJ2-5): KAGVTQTPRYLIKTRGQQVTLSCSPISGHRSVSWYQQTPGQGLQFLFEYFSETQRNKGNFPGRFSGRQFSNSRSEMNVSTLELGDSALYLCASSLAGTNGQETQYFGPGTRLLVL.